These T cell receptor beta chains were read from a single sample in a study of blood T cell repertoires in COVID-19. Clones were read by immunoSEQ multiplex PCR, and TCRdb kept only the in-frame ones, dropping some. The repertoire consists of about 200,000 clones, with roughly four fifths occurring once and the leading ten covering about an eighth. The sequencing input was peripheral blood. The origin of the receptors is a woman in her thirties or forties with acute or convalescent COVID-19. CDR3s include the opening cysteine and the closing phenylalanine or tryptophan. The D gene is left open where the match is weak. Clone size, where shown, is once, few, many, or a class for clones that have expanded.

d_gene	v_gene	abundance	j_gene	CDR3nt	CDR3aa
.	TRBV6-5	.	TRBJ1-5	TGTGCCAGCAGTTACCGGGGGAGCGGCAATCAGCCCCAGCATTTT	CASSYRGSGNQPQHF
.	TRBV19	.	TRBJ1-5	TGTGCCAGTATGATGGCCGGGGGGTACAGCAATCAGCCCCAGCATTTT	CASMMAGGYSNQPQHF
TRBD2	TRBV3-1/TRBV3-2	.	TRBJ2-2	TGTGCCAGCAGCCAAGTCTCGTCACCGGGGGGGGCGAACACCGGGGAGCTGTTTTTT	CASSQVSSPGGANTGELFF
.	TRBV6-5	.	TRBJ2-2	TGTGCCAGCAGAAAAGCGGGGAACACCGGGGAGCTGTTTTTT	CASRKAGNTGELFF
.	TRBV7-6	once	TRBJ2-3	TGTGCCAGCAGATTCCGGGACTCAATCACAGATACGCAGTATTTT	CASRFRDSITDTQYF
TRBD1	TRBV6-6	.	TRBJ1-5	TGTGCCAGCAGTCGAGGGGGTGGGCAGGGGGCGACTTTATATCAGCCCCAGCATTTT	CASSRGGGQGATLYQPQHF
.	TRBV1	.	TRBJ2-5	TGCACCAGCAGCCCCCAGGGGAAAGAGACCCAGTACTTC	CTSSPQGKETQYF
.	TRBV4-1	few	TRBJ2-3	TGCGCCAGCAGCCAAGAAAGCGACAGTAGGAACACAGATACGCAGTATTTT	CASSQESDSRNTDTQYF
.	TRBV5-1	once	TRBJ2-2	TGCGCCAGCAGCCCTGAGGTTTCGGGAACCGGGGAGCTGTTTTTT	CASSPEVSGTGELFF
.	TRBV25-1	.	TRBJ1-1	TGTGCCAGCAGTGAATATAGGGTCGACAGGTCGACTACTGAAGCTTTCTTT	CASSEYRVDRSTTEAFF
.	TRBV7-9	.	TRBJ2-3	TGTGCCAGCAGCTTCCTAGCTGGAGTCACAGATACGCAGTATTTT	CASSFLAGVTDTQYF
.	TRBV30	.	TRBJ1-3	TGTGCCTGGAGCTACCTTGGAAACACCATATATTTT	CAWSYLGNTIYF
.	TRBV7-2	.	TRBJ2-7	TGTGCCAGCAGCTTTGGAGGGAACAGGGGTCTCTACGAGCAGTACTTC	CASSFGGNRGLYEQYF
.	TRBV3-1/TRBV3-2	.	TRBJ1-1	TGTGCCAGCAGCCAAGGTCCAGGGGTGATCACTGAAGCTTTCTTT	CASSQGPGVITEAFF
.	TRBV29-1	.	TRBJ2-3	TGCAGCGCTAACTCCTATTACACAGATACGCAGTATTTT	CSANSYYTDTQYF
TRBD1	TRBV29-1	.	TRBJ1-4	TGCAGCGTTGAAGGGACAGGAACAGAGGAAAAACTGTTTTTT	CSVEGTGTEEKLFF
.	TRBV4-2	.	TRBJ2-2	TGTGCCAGCAGCCAAACCACTTTCGGGAGAAACACCGGGGAGCTGTTTTTT	CASSQTTFGRNTGELFF
.	TRBV18	.	TRBJ1-6	TGTGCCAGCTCACCAGGGGCACAAGCAAATTCACCCCTCCACTTT	CASSPGAQANSPLHF